A single sample gave rise to the 20 T cell receptor beta chains below, sequenced in a study of cytomegalovirus exposure and HLA in healthy donors. Primers included in the PCR were 60 Vbeta and 13 Jbeta primers. Method: immunoSEQ multiplex PCR; TCRdb's copy keeps in-frame clones and lacks some. The sample has approximately 210,000 clones, around 79% seen once. Sequenced material: PBMCs. Every receptor here comes from a girl between 5 and 17 years old in good health and CMV-seropositive.

This clone was seen only a few times. The chain recombines TRBV6-6 with TRBJ1-5, with a weak D call TRBD1 (6 bases). CDR1 and CDR2 from the germline V gene are MNHNY and SVGAGI (reference sequence). The CDR3 has 14 residues. V dropped 6 bases and J dropped 0 bases, with 9 bases sitting between them. In nucleotides, the CDR3 is TGTGCCAGCAGGTGGACAGCTAGCAATCAGCCCCAGCATTTT. It yields the protein CASRWTASNQPQHF.

V and J are TRBV6-4 and TRBJ2-1; D not certain. V gave up 5 bases and J gave up 2 bases, with 13 bases separating them. Germline loops: CDR1 MRHNA, CDR2 SNTAGT. The CDR3 loop spans 15 amino acids. The CDR3 protein is CASSKDAEPYNEQFF. In nucleotides, the CDR3 is TGTGCCAGCAGTAAAGATGCGGAACCCTACAATGAGCAGTTCTTC.

The V call is TRBV2, the J call TRBJ2-7; 9 bases match TRBD1. Germline CDR1 reads SNHLY; CDR2 reads FYNNEI. The CDR3 is 13 residues long. With V trimmed by 5 bases and J by 4 bases, 3 bases remained unmatched. CDR3: CASSQGQGYEQYF. CDR3 coding DNA: TGTGCCAGCAGTCAGGGACAGGGATACGAGCAGTACTTC.

The CDR3 DNA sequence: TGTGCCAGCAGCTTCGGCGTGCGTCGGGACAGGGGAGCCGGAAACACCATATATTTT. Protein: CASSFGVRRDRGAGNTIYF. The J gene is TRBJ1-3, the V gene TRBV5-5; 10 bases fit TRBD1. The CDR3 extends over 19 amino acids. The J segment lost 4 bases and the V segment lost 2 bases, leaving 15 bases of the junction unmatched. Germline lookup yields CDR1 SGHKS and CDR2 YYEKEE (reference sequence).

The rearrangement uses TRBV5-1 and TRBJ1-2, with D possibly being TRBD1 (6 bases). The CDR3 consists of 15 residues. The V gene lost 4 bases and the J gene lost 7 bases, with 20 bases spanning the gap. Germline CDR1 and CDR2: SGHRS and YFSETQ. CDR3 residues: CASSPGATNFGGYTF. Here the CDR3 DNA reads TGCGCCAGCAGCCCAGGGGCCACGAACTTTGGTGGCTACACCTTC.

V usage is TRBV5-6 and J usage is TRBJ2-1; 10 nucleotides align to TRBD2. The CDR3 spans 14 residues. V shed 7 bases, J shed 0 bases, and the junction held 1 base outside the gene matches. Germline lookup yields CDR1 SGHDT and CDR2 YYEEEE. CDR3 DNA sequence: TGTGCCAGCGGACTAGCGGCCTCCTACAATGAGCAGTTCTTC. It yields the protein CASGLAASYNEQFF.

This sequence joins TRBV11-2 and TRBJ2-7; D remains unclear. V was trimmed by 0 bases and J by 3 bases, leaving 9 bases between them. This CDR3 spans 14 amino acids. Germline V CDR1 and CDR2: SGHAT, FQNNGV. The CDR3 protein is CASSLDRAVYEQYF. The CDR3 DNA is TGTGCCAGCAGCTTAGATCGTGCAGTCTACGAGCAGTACTTC.

The V call is TRBV6-5, the J call TRBJ2-7; D is possibly TRBD1 (6 bases). V shed 8 bases and J shed 3 bases, with 17 bases lying between them. Germline loops: CDR1 MNHEY, CDR2 SVGAGI. This CDR3 has 14 amino acids. As DNA, the CDR3 is TGTGCCAGCTCCACGCCCGGGACACTCTACGAGCAGTACTTC. Translation gives CASSTPGTLYEQYF.

The J gene is TRBJ2-2, the V gene TRBV6-5; D may be TRBD1 (6 bases). The CDR3 has 16 residues. CDR1 MNHEY and CDR2 SVGAGI come from the germline V gene. With 2 bases removed from V and 4 bases from J, the gap between germline ends came to 14 bases. CDR3 nucleotide sequence: TGTGCCAGCAGTTACGATGGGGGCCAGAGCACCGGGGAGCTGTTTTTT. Its translation is CASSYDGGQSTGELFF.

The V gene is TRBV7-7, the J gene TRBJ2-2; the match to TRBD1 covers 7 bases. CDR1 is SSHAT and CDR2 is FNYEAQ in the germline V gene (reference sequence). This CDR3 comprises 16 residues. V lost 2 bases and J lost 4; bases outside the gene matches: 7. This chain's CDR3 is CASSLIPGDSTGELFF. The CDR3 DNA is TGTGCCAGCAGCTTAATCCCAGGGGACAGCACCGGGGAGCTGTTTTTT.

The V call is TRBV6-4, the J call TRBJ2-5; 7 bases align to TRBD1. The V gene end was trimmed by 2 bases and the J gene end by 5 bases; junction bases not matched to a gene: 5. CDR3 length equals 14 residues. CDR1 is MRHNA, CDR2 SNTAGT, per germline. The CDR3 DNA follows: TGTGCCAGCAGTGACCGAGGGGGCAAGGAGACCCAGTACTTC. It yields the protein CASSDRGGKETQYF.

The chain is built from TRBV19 and TRBJ1-2, with 7 nucleotides matching TRBD1. The trim removed 5 bases at V and 3 bases at J, leaving 6 bases unmatched. Germline assignment: CDR1 LNHDA and CDR2 SQIVND (reference sequence). This CDR3 is built from 14 residues. CDR3 protein: CASSPPDRDYGYTF. Here the CDR3 DNA reads TGTGCCAGTAGTCCCCCTGACAGGGACTATGGCTACACCTTC. Combining the CDR3 with reference TRBV19 and TRBJ1-2 gives the whole variable domain DGGITQSPKYLFRKEGQNVTLSCEQNLNHDAMYWYRQDPGQGLRLIYYSQIVNDFQKGDIAEGYSVSREKKESFPLTVTSAQKNPTAFYLCASSPPDRDYGYTFGSGTRLTVV.

The chain links TRBV7-9 to TRBJ1-6; tentative D call: TRBD1 (5 bases). Trimming removed 5 bases from V and 8 bases from J, with 10 bases in between. The CDR3 runs 13 residues. The germline V gene has CDR1 SEHNR and CDR2 FQNEAQ (reference sequence). CDR3 nucleotide sequence: TGTGCCAGCAGCCCCACACAGGATTCACCCCTCCACTTT. Translating gives CASSPTQDSPLHF.

This clone has only a few counts. The chain links TRBV5-4 to TRBJ1-1, with D possibly being TRBD1 (5 bases). Per the germline V gene, CDR1 is SGHNT and CDR2 is YYREEE (reference sequence). Trimming removed 0 bases from V and 0 bases from J, with 15 bases in between. The CDR3 covers 17 residues. For the CDR3, the DNA is TGTGCCAGCAGCTTGGATACTGTGGGGGGACTGAACACTGAAGCTTTCTTT. It specifies CASSLDTVGGLNTEAFF.

The rearrangement joins TRBV5-4 to TRBJ2-3; the match to TRBD2 covers 14 bases. Germline V lookup: CDR1 SGHNT, CDR2 YYREEE (reference sequence). This CDR3 has 17 residues. Losses at the gene ends were 4 bases for V and 6 bases for J; bases not matched to a gene: 10. CDR3 DNA sequence: TGTGCCAGCAGCCGGACGGGACTAGCGGGGGCAGGGGATACGCAGTATTTT. Translating gives CASSRTGLAGAGDTQYF.

The V and J genes are TRBV7-2 and TRBJ2-7; possible D gene TRBD1, 5 bases. The CDR3 runs 15 residues. Germline V gene sequence: CDR1 SGHTA, CDR2 FQGNSA. Trimming pared 5 bases from V and 2 bases from J, leaving 16 bases between. CDR3: CASSPSYGQAYEQYF. The DNA for the CDR3 is TGTGCCAGCAGCCCCTCCTACGGACAAGCCTACGAGCAGTACTTC.

The V gene is TRBV6-5, the J gene TRBJ1-1; D gene ambiguous. Germline V gene data show CDR1 as MNHEY and CDR2 as SVGAGI. CDR3 length: 14 residues. V was shortened by 2 bases and J by 4 bases, with 11 bases between the two germline ends. CDR3 DNA: TGTGCCAGCAGTTACAGCCCGACATTCACTGAAGCTTTCTTT. The encoded protein is CASSYSPTFTEAFF.

The rearrangement joins TRBV18 to TRBJ2-7; 7 bases are shared with TRBD1. The CDR3 extends over 15 amino acids. Losses at the gene ends were 0 bases for V and 7 bases for J; bases not matched to a gene: 9. CDR1 and CDR2 (germline): KGHSH, LQKENI. CDR3 sequence: CASSPPSRQGREQYF. Here the CDR3 DNA reads TGTGCCAGCTCACCACCTTCGCGACAGGGAAGGGAGCAGTACTTC.

The V call is TRBV13, the J call TRBJ2-2; 8 nucleotides agree with TRBD1. The CDR3 runs to 17 residues. Germline-derived CDR1 and CDR2 are PRHDT and FYEKMQ (reference sequence). The V gene end was trimmed by 0 bases and the J gene end by 1 base; junction bases not matched to a gene: 4. CDR3 nucleotides: TGTGCCAGCAGCTTAGGCGTAGGACAGGGGAACACCGGGGAGCTGTTTTTT. It encodes CASSLGVGQGNTGELFF.

The chain carries TRBV2 and TRBJ2-2, with D possibly TRBD1 on 5 matching bases. The CDR3 consists of 15 residues. V was cut by 6 bases and J by 2 bases, with 13 bases left in between. Germline loops: CDR1 SNHLY, CDR2 FYNNEI. CDR3 bases: TGTGCCAGCAGGTGGGGCCCCACCAACACCGGGGAGCTGTTTTTT. Encoded protein: CASRWGPTNTGELFF.